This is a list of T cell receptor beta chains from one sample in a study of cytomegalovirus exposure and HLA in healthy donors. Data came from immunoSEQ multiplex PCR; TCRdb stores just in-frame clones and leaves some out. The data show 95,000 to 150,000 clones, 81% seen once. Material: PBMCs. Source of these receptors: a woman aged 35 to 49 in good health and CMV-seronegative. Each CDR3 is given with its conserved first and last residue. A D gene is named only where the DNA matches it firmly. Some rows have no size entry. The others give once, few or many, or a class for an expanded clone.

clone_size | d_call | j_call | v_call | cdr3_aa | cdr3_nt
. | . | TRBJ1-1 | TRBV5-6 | CASSPEHNFEAFF | TGTGCCAGCAGCCCCGAACATAATTTTGAAGCTTTCTTT
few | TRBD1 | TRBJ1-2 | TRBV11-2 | CASSHRGKANYGYTF | TGTGCCAGCAGCCACAGGGGTAAAGCTAACTATGGCTACACCTTC
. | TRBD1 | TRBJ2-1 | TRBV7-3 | CASSSSGQGVIYNEQFF | TGTGCCAGCAGCTCGTCAGGGCAGGGGGTGATCTACAATGAGCAGTTCTTC
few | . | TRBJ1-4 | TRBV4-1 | CASSQPRGGRWEKLFF | TGCGCCAGCAGCCAACCTAGGGGAGGAAGGTGGGAAAAACTGTTTTTT
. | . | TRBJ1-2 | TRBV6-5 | CASSKGWDNRYTF | TGTGCCAGCAGTAAGGGGTGGGACAACCGCTACACCTTC
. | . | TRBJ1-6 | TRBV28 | CASSRGNSPLHF | TGTGCCAGCAGTCGGGGGAATTCACCCCTCCACTTT
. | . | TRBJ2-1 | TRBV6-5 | CASSPRTTGLGFF | TGTGCCAGCAGTCCCAGGACTACCGGCCTTGGGTTCTTC
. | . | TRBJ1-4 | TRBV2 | CASMAGAGKLFF | TGTGCCAGCATGGCAGGGGCGGGAAAACTGTTTTTT
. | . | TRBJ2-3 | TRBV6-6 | CASRPQGQGDTQYF | TGTGCCAGCAGACCACAGGGCCAAGGAGATACGCAGTATTTT
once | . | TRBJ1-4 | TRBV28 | CASSLTGLGNEKLFF | TGTGCCAGCAGTTTAACAGGGTTGGGTAATGAAAAACTGTTTTTT
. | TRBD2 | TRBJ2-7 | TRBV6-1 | CASRSSGGSYEQYF | TGTGCCAGCAGGTCCAGCGGGGGCTCCTACGAGCAGTACTTC
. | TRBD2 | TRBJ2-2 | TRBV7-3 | CASSLTSGVTGELFF | TGTGCCAGCAGCTTGACTAGCGGGGTCACCGGGGAGCTGTTTTTT
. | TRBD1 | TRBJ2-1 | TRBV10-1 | CASSGTGFNEQFF | TGCGCCAGCAGTGGGACAGGGTTCAATGAGCAGTTCTTC
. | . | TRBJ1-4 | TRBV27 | CASSLRTLPNEKLFF | TGTGCCAGCAGTTTACGGACACTCCCTAATGAAAAACTGTTTTTT
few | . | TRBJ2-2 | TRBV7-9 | CASTHGGTGELFF | TGTGCCAGCACCCACGGTGGTACCGGGGAGCTGTTTTTT
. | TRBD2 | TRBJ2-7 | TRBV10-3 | CAISESSREGFEQYF | TGTGCCATCAGTGAGTCGTCCCGGGAGGGCTTCGAGCAGTACTTC
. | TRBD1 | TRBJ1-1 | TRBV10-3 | CAISERDRGATEAFF | TGTGCCATCAGTGAACGGGACAGGGGGGCCACTGAAGCTTTCTTT
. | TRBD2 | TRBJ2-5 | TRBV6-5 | CASSSKRGAHGETQYF | TGTGCCAGCAGTTCCAAGCGGGGGGCACATGGGGAGACCCAGTACTTC
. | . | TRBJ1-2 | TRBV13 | CASSSLTGNYGYTF | TGTGCCAGCAGCTCACTTACAGGCAACTATGGCTACACCTTC
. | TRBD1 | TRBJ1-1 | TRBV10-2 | CASSKYDRDNTEAFF | TGCGCCAGCAGTAAATACGACAGGGACAACACTGAAGCTTTCTTT
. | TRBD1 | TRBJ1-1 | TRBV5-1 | CASSLVGQGAEAFF | TGCGCCAGCAGCTTGGTGGGACAGGGGGCTGAAGCTTTCTTT
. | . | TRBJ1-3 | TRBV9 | CASSPGLWAGQSIYF | TGTGCCAGCAGCCCAGGTCTATGGGCCGGACAGAGCATATATTTT
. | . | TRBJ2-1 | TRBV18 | CASSPQKGARNEQFF | TGTGCCAGCTCACCCCAGAAAGGGGCACGGAATGAGCAGTTCTTC
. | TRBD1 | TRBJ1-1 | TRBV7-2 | CASSRQGGDTEAFF | TGTGCCAGCAGCCGACAGGGCGGGGACACTGAAGCTTTCTTT
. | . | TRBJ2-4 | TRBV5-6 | CASRAWRVGSKNIQYF | TGTGCCAGCAGGGCGTGGCGGGTGGGTAGCAAAAACATTCAGTACTTC
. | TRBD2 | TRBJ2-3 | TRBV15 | CATSPGVAGGTDTQYF | TGTGCCACCAGTCCTGGGGTAGCGGGGGGCACAGATACGCAGTATTTT
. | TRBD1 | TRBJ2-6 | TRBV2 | CASRATGAGANVLTF | TGTGCCAGCAGAGCCACAGGGGCTGGGGCCAACGTCCTGACTTTC
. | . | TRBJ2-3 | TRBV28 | CASSLGQRTQYF | TGTGCCAGCAGTTTAGGCCAGCGTACGCAGTATTTT
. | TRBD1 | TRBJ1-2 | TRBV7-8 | CASSPDRLANYGYTF | TGTGCCAGCAGCCCGGACAGGTTGGCTAACTATGGCTACACCTTC
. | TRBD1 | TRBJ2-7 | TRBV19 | CASSIGTDRRYEQYF | TGTGCCAGTAGTATCGGGACAGACCGTCGCTACGAGCAGTACTTC
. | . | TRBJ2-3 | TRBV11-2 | CASRVGDTQYF | TGTGCCAGCAGAGTCGGTGATACGCAGTATTTT
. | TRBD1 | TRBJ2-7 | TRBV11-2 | CASSSGQGSEQYF | TGTGCCAGCAGCTCGGGACAGGGGAGCGAGCAGTACTTC
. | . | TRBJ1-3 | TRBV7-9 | CASSPDRGNTIYF | TGTGCCAGCAGCCCCGACAGGGGAAACACCATATATTTT
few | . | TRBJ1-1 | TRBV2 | CARKYRSNTEAFF | TGTGCCAGGAAGTACAGGTCGAACACTGAAGCTTTCTTT
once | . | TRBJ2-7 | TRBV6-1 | CASSEGQVIEQYF | TGTGCCAGCAGTGAAGGACAGGTGATCGAGCAGTACTTC
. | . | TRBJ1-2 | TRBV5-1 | CASSTGGARGYTF | TGCGCCAGCAGCACGGGAGGGGCAAGGGGCTACACCTTC
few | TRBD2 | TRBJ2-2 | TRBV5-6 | CASSQRTSWNTGELFF | TGTGCCAGCAGCCAGAGGACTAGCTGGAACACCGGGGAGCTGTTTTTT
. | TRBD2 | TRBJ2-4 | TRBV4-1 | CASSQEGPRGRVKNIQYF | TGCGCCAGCAGCCAAGAGGGTCCGCGGGGGAGGGTCAAAAACATTCAGTACTTC
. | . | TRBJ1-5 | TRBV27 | CASSLGPRGHSNQPQHF | TGTGCCAGCAGTTTGGGGCCCAGGGGTCATAGCAATCAGCCCCAGCATTTT
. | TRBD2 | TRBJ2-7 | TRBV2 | CASSDSGGRLGEQYF | TGTGCCAGCAGTGATTCGGGCGGGAGACTCGGCGAGCAGTACTTC
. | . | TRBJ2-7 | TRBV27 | CASSLGHAYEQYF | TGTGCCAGCAGTTTGGGACATGCCTACGAGCAGTACTTC
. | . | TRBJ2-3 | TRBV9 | CASSKGGDSIPRTQYF | TGTGCCAGCAGCAAAGGGGGAGACTCCATCCCCCGTACGCAGTATTTT
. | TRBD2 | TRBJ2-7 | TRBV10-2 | CASRTSGREYEQYF | TGCGCCAGCAGGACTAGCGGGAGGGAATACGAGCAGTACTTC
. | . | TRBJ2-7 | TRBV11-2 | CASSRSHEQYF | TGTGCCAGCAGTCGAAGCCACGAGCAGTACTTC
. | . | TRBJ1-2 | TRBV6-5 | CASSLRVNANGYTF | TGTGCCAGCAGCCTGCGGGTGAACGCCAATGGCTACACCTTC
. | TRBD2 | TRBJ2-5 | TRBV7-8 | CASSFKAGGQQETQYF | TGTGCCAGCAGCTTTAAAGCGGGGGGCCAACAAGAGACCCAGTACTTC
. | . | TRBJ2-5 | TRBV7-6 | CASSLGTARETQYF | TGTGCCAGCAGCTTAGGGACAGCAAGAGAGACCCAGTACTTC